This TCR beta chain was observed in a study of CD8 T cells in Susac syndrome. Broader study findings: The study conceded that relatively few individuals underwent its TCR sequencing and HLA analysis.

Random hexamers were used to reverse transcribe an amount of roughly 0.5 to 1 ug RNA. Amplification of TCR beta CDR3 was carried out by immunoSEQ multiplex PCR, which covered 54 Vbeta and 13 Jbeta segments. TCRdb ran MiXCR on the immunoSEQ multiplex PCR reads and lists one entry per CDR3 protein. The sample gives about 140,000 distinct CDR3 sequences, 90% to 95% of which show up once; 0.25% to 0.3% is in the top ten. From blood CD8+ and CD4+ T cells, TCR beta sequences were generated. V trimming: 0 bases; J trimming: 4 bases; junction bases outside the gene matches: 5. Germline values: CDR1 MNHEY, CDR2 SMNVEV (reference sequence). The length of the CDR3 is 15 residues. About this clonotype: Its cognate antigen is unknown.

The rearrangement joins TRBV27 to TRBJ1-2; 7 positions match TRBD1. Sequencing used CD8+ T cells from PBMCs. This clonotype originated in a human donor in good health. In DNA form, the CDR3 reads TGTGCCAGCAGTTTATCAACAGGGGCTGTCTATGGCTACACCTTC. It encodes CASSLSTGAVYGYTF.